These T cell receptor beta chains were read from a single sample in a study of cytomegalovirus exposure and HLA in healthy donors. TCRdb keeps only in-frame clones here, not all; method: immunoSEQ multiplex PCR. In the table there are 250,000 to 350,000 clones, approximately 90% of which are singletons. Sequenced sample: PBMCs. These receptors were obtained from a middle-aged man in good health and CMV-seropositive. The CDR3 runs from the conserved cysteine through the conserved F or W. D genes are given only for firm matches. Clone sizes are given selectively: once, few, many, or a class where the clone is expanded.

CDR3aa: CASSIAGGGGTDTQYF
CDR3nt: TGTGCCAGCAGCATTGCTGGGGGAGGAGGCACAGATACGCAGTATTTT
d_gene: NA
j_gene: TRBJ2-3
v_gene: TRBV5-6
abundance: NA

CDR3aa: CASTAGVGYEQYF
CDR3nt: TGTGCCAGCACGGCGGGAGTTGGCTACGAGCAGTACTTC
d_gene: TRBD2
j_gene: TRBJ2-7
v_gene: TRBV6-1
abundance: NA

CDR3aa: CASSLGSSSQPQHF
CDR3nt: TGTGCCAGCAGTTTGGGGAGTAGTAGTCAGCCCCAGCATTTT
d_gene: NA
j_gene: TRBJ1-5
v_gene: TRBV27
abundance: NA

CDR3aa: CASSQSCSGGGEAFF
CDR3nt: TGCGCCAGCAGTCAATCGTGTTCAGGGGGCGGTGAAGCTTTCTTT
d_gene: TRBD1
j_gene: TRBJ1-1
v_gene: TRBV23-1
abundance: NA

CDR3aa: CASSELRYNEQFF
CDR3nt: TGCGCCAGCAGTGAGTTGCGATACAATGAGCAGTTCTTC
d_gene: NA
j_gene: TRBJ2-1
v_gene: TRBV10-2
abundance: NA

CDR3aa: CASSLIDRRVNTEAFF
CDR3nt: TGTGCCAGCAGCTTAATCGACAGACGGGTGAACACTGAAGCTTTCTTT
d_gene: NA
j_gene: TRBJ1-1
v_gene: TRBV7-2
abundance: NA

CDR3aa: CASSQEGRSGSYEQYF
CDR3nt: TGCGCCAGCAGCCAAGAGGGGAGATCGGGTTCCTACGAGCAGTACTTC
d_gene: NA
j_gene: TRBJ2-7
v_gene: TRBV4-1
abundance: NA

CDR3aa: CASSYRSGPWSPDTQYF
CDR3nt: TGTGCCAGCAGCTACCGTAGCGGACCCTGGTCTCCAGATACGCAGTATTTT
d_gene: NA
j_gene: TRBJ2-3
v_gene: TRBV7-9
abundance: NA

CDR3aa: CASSQDFRRQFTYEQYF
CDR3nt: TGCGCCAGCAGCCAAGATTTCCGGCGGCAGTTCACCTACGAGCAGTACTTC
d_gene: NA
j_gene: TRBJ2-7
v_gene: TRBV4-1
abundance: NA

CDR3aa: CASSHGTSGRASRDEQFF
CDR3nt: TGCGCCAGCAGCCACGGGACTAGCGGGAGGGCCTCTAGGGATGAGCAGTTCTTC
d_gene: TRBD2
j_gene: TRBJ2-1
v_gene: TRBV4-3
abundance: NA

CDR3aa: CASSNRNSGRAAETQYF
CDR3nt: TGTGCCAGCAGCAATCGGAATAGCGGGAGGGCCGCCGAGACCCAGTACTTC
d_gene: TRBD2
j_gene: TRBJ2-5
v_gene: TRBV14
abundance: once

CDR3aa: CASSDIGTSGTSTDTQYF
CDR3nt: TGTGCCAGCAGTGATATCGGGACTAGCGGAACTAGCACAGATACGCAGTATTTT
d_gene: TRBD2
j_gene: TRBJ2-3
v_gene: TRBV2
abundance: NA

CDR3aa: CASSLPDRGGQPQHF
CDR3nt: TGTGCCAGCTCACTCCCGGACAGGGGTGGACAGCCCCAGCATTTT
d_gene: TRBD1
j_gene: TRBJ1-5
v_gene: TRBV18
abundance: NA

CDR3aa: CASSIDRGWDTQYF
CDR3nt: TGTGCCAGCAGTATAGACAGGGGCTGGGATACGCAGTATTTT
d_gene: TRBD1
j_gene: TRBJ2-3
v_gene: TRBV28
abundance: NA

CDR3aa: CASRDRGAYEQYF
CDR3nt: TGTGCCAGCCGGGACAGGGGGGCCTACGAGCAGTACTTC
d_gene: TRBD1
j_gene: TRBJ2-7
v_gene: TRBV2
abundance: NA

CDR3aa: CASSQGTGAGQPQHF
CDR3nt: TGCGCCAGCAGCCAGGGAACAGGGGCCGGTCAGCCCCAGCATTTT
d_gene: TRBD1
j_gene: TRBJ1-5
v_gene: TRBV4-3
abundance: few

CDR3aa: CASSLSLGGNEQFF
CDR3nt: TGTGCCAGCAGTTTAAGTCTCGGGGGGAATGAGCAGTTCTTC
d_gene: TRBD2
j_gene: TRBJ2-1
v_gene: TRBV28
abundance: NA

CDR3aa: CASFRPRTGGKNTEAFF
CDR3nt: TGTGCCAGTTTCAGACCAAGGACAGGGGGCAAGAACACTGAAGCTTTCTTT
d_gene: TRBD1
j_gene: TRBJ1-1
v_gene: TRBV19
abundance: NA

CDR3aa: CASSVSGLAFDEQYF
CDR3nt: TGTGCCAGCAGCGTTTCGGGACTAGCGTTCGACGAGCAGTACTTC
d_gene: TRBD2
j_gene: TRBJ2-7
v_gene: TRBV9
abundance: NA

CDR3aa: CASSQKQGPGNTIYF
CDR3nt: TGCGCCAGCAGCCAAAAACAGGGGCCGGGAAACACCATATATTTT
d_gene: TRBD1
j_gene: TRBJ1-3
v_gene: TRBV4-3
abundance: few

CDR3aa: CASSGGGRGSSNQPQHF
CDR3nt: TGTGCCAGCAGTGGGGGAGGGCGGGGGAGTAGCAATCAGCCCCAGCATTTT
d_gene: NA
j_gene: TRBJ1-5
v_gene: TRBV6-1
abundance: NA

CDR3aa: CASSQEATVEKLFF
CDR3nt: TGTGCCAGCAGCCAAGAGGCGACAGTTGAAAAACTGTTTTTT
d_gene: NA
j_gene: TRBJ1-4
v_gene: TRBV4-2
abundance: NA

CDR3aa: CASSLGTGKSYEQYF
CDR3nt: TGTGCCAGCAGCTTAGGCACAGGGAAATCCTACGAGCAGTACTTC
d_gene: NA
j_gene: TRBJ2-7
v_gene: TRBV11-3
abundance: NA

CDR3aa: CASSERSRYQETQYF
CDR3nt: TGCGCCAGTTCGGAGCGGAGTCGGTACCAAGAGACCCAGTACTTC
d_gene: NA
j_gene: TRBJ2-5
v_gene: TRBV5-1
abundance: NA

CDR3aa: CSVGGGDTDTQYF
CDR3nt: TGCAGCGTTGGGGGGGGCGACACAGATACGCAGTATTTT
d_gene: NA
j_gene: TRBJ2-3
v_gene: TRBV29-1
abundance: NA

CDR3aa: CASSILAGGNEQYF
CDR3nt: TGCGCCAGCAGCATACTAGCGGGAGGCAACGAGCAGTACTTC
d_gene: TRBD2
j_gene: TRBJ2-7
v_gene: TRBV4-3
abundance: NA

CDR3aa: CASSIQLFNEQYF
CDR3nt: TGTGCCAGTAGTATCCAACTATTCAACGAGCAGTACTTC
d_gene: NA
j_gene: TRBJ2-7
v_gene: TRBV19
abundance: NA

CDR3aa: CASSPGGGGSSYEQYF
CDR3nt: TGTGCCAGCAGTCCCGGTGGGGGGGGAAGCTCCTACGAGCAGTACTTC
d_gene: TRBD2
j_gene: TRBJ2-7
v_gene: TRBV28
abundance: NA